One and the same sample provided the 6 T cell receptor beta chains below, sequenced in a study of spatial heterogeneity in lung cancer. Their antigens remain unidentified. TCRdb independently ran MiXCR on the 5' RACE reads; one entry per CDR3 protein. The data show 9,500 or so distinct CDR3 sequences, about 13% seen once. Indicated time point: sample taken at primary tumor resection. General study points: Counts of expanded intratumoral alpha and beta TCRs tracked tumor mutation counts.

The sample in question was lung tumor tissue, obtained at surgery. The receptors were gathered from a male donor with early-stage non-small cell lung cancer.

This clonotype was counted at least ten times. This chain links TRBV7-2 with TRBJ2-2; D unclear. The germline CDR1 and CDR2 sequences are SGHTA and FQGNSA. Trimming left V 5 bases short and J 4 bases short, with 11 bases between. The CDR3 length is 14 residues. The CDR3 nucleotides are TGTGCCAGCAGCCCCTATCTAGTCACCGGGGAGCTGTTTTTT. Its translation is CASSPYLVTGELFF.

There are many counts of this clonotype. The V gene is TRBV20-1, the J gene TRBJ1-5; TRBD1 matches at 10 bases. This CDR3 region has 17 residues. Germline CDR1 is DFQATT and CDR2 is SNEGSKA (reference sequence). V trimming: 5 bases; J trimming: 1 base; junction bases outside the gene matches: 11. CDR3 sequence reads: CSASDRGSVMSNQPQHF. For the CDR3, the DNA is TGCAGTGCTTCGGACAGGGGGTCTGTCATGAGCAATCAGCCCCAGCATTTT.

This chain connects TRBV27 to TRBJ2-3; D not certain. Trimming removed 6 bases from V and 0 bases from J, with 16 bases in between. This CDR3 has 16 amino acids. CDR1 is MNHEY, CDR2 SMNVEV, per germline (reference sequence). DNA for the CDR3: TGTGCCAGCAGCCTAGGGCCGCCCTATAGCACAGATACGCAGTATTTT. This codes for CASSLGPPYSTDTQYF.

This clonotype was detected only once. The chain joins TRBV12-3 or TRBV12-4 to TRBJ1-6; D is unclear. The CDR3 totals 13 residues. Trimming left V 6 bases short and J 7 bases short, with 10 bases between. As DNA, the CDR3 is TGTGCCAGCAGAGTTGGAGGGAATTCACCCCTCCACTTT. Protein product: CASRVGGNSPLHF.

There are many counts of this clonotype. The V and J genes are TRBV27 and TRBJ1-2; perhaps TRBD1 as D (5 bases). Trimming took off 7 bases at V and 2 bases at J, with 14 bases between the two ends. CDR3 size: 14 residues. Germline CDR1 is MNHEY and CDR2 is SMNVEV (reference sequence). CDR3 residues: CASKPRWGNYGYTF. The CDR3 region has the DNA TGTGCCAGCAAACCTAGGTGGGGCAACTATGGCTACACCTTC.

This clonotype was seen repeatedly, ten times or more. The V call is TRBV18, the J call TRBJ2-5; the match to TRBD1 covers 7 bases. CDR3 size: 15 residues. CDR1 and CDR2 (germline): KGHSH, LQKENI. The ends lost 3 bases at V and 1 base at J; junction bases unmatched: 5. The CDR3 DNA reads TGTGCCAGCTCACCCCTCGGGACAGCCCAAGAGACCCAGTACTTC. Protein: CASSPLGTAQETQYF. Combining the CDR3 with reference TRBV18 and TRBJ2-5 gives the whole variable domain NAGVMQNPRHLVRRRGQEARLRCSPMKGHSHVYWYRQLPEEGLKFMVYLQKENIIDESGMPKERFSAEFPKEGPSILRIQQVVRGDSAAYFCASSPLGTAQETQYFGPGTRLLVL.